This T cell receptor (beta chain) was captured in a study of post-analysis software for immune sequencing data. Points from the study as a whole: For normalized Chao1 diversity, multiple sclerosis patients scored significantly lower than controls did. Roughly five TRBV segments appeared more often in patients than in controls, and TRBV5-6, TRBV5-1 and TRBV20-1 were among these.

Worth noting for this clonotype: The target antigen is unknown.

Unique molecular identifiers were present in the TCR beta cDNA libraries. T cells, about 0.95 to 11 million of them, yielded about 500,000 cDNA molecules. TCRdb passed the PCR reads through MiXCR, listing each CDR3 protein once. Altogether hundreds of thousands of distinct CDR3 sequences are present, roughly 45% being singletons, with the ten largest covering over 10%. Trimming removed 4 bases at V and 15 bases at J, with 19 bases between. In germline, CDR1 is DFQATT, CDR2 SNEGSKA (reference sequence). The CDR3 runs to 12 residues. Sequenced: blood. This chain joins TRBV20-1 and TRBJ2-4; D is perhaps TRBD1 (6 bases). This receptor was identified in a girl between 10 and 17 years old with multiple sclerosis. The DNA of the CDR3 is TGCAGTGCTACCCCCCTAAGAGGGGACATGTACTTC. Encoded protein: CSATPLRGDMYF.